This T cell receptor beta chain was sequenced for a study of T cells after yellow fever vaccination. Whole-study findings and limits: Clones that expanded after primary vaccination mostly reappeared after the booster (roughly 97% CD4, 70% to 90% CD8).

Germline V gives CDR1 SGHAT, CDR2 FQNNGV. The CDR3 loop spans 13 amino acids. V lost 5 bases and J lost 8, with 13 bases in between. A few counts support this clonotype. Its matching antigen is unknown. The 5'RACE template-switching step produced TCR cDNA and added a universal primer site and UMIs. TCRdb itself ran the 5' RACE reads through MiXCR, one entry per CDR3 protein. The sample carries 230,000 or so distinct CDR3 sequences, approximately 6.8% recorded once. The chain employs TRBV11-2 and TRBJ2-1; D call uncertain. The TCR originated in a man aged 30 to 45 who received the YFV17D yellow fever vaccine. The material sequenced was CD4+ T cells sorted from PBMCs, taken on the day of the yellow fever booster vaccination. The CDR3 sequence is CASSPRAADEQFF. The DNA for the CDR3 is TGTGCCAGCAGCCCCCGGGCGGCGGATGAGCAGTTCTTC.